These T cell receptor beta chains were read from a single sample in a study of blood T cell repertoires in COVID-19. TCRdb's copy holds only in-frame clones and misses some; the assay was immunoSEQ multiplex PCR. The sample includes 80,000 to 100,000 clones, around 81% seen only once; the top ten take 8.7%. The source material was peripheral blood. All receptors come from a man over 45 who had recovered from COVID-19. Both conserved end residues are part of each CDR3. The D gene is left open where the match is weak. Expanded clones get a size class; other rows say once, few or many, or leave the size out.

d_gene	abundance	v_gene	j_gene	CDR3nt	CDR3aa
TRBD1	.	TRBV5-1	TRBJ2-3	TGCGCCAGCAGCAGTGAAGGACAGGCCCTCACAGATACGCAGTATTTT	CASSSEGQALTDTQYF
TRBD1	.	TRBV6-5	TRBJ1-6	TGTGCCAGCAGCTCCCAGGGGGGTAATTCACCCCTCCACTTT	CASSSQGGNSPLHF
TRBD2	.	TRBV11-2	TRBJ2-3	TGTGCCAGCAGCTTACTAGCGGGAGCTCTCTGGGATACGCAGTATTTT	CASSLLAGALWDTQYF
.	.	TRBV7-9	TRBJ2-7	TGTGCCAGCACATTCCCAGGGTTGAGGGAGCAGTACTTC	CASTFPGLREQYF
.	.	TRBV5-4	TRBJ2-1	TGTGCCAGCAGGTTGGACAGTTCGTCCTACAATGAGCAGTTCTTC	CASRLDSSSYNEQFF
TRBD2	.	TRBV2	TRBJ2-7	TGTGCCAGCAGTTACGGGGGACTAGCGGGTATAGAGCAGTACTTC	CASSYGGLAGIEQYF
TRBD1	once	TRBV5-4	TRBJ2-2	TGTGCCAGCAGCCCCGGGACAGAGGACACCGGGGAGCTGTTTTTT	CASSPGTEDTGELFF
.	few	TRBV7-2	TRBJ1-4	TGTGCCAGCAGCACGGGGGGCAGGGGAAATGAAAAACTGTTTTTT	CASSTGGRGNEKLFF
.	.	TRBV14	TRBJ2-3	TGTGCCAGCAGCCAACAGGAATTCACAGATACGCAGTATTTT	CASSQQEFTDTQYF
.	few	TRBV19	TRBJ1-1	TGTGCCAGTAACGGACGGACAGACACTGAAGCTTTCTTT	CASNGRTDTEAFF
TRBD1	.	TRBV4-2	TRBJ1-3	TGTGCCAGCAGCCAGGCTACAGGGGGCTCTGGAAACACCATATATTTT	CASSQATGGSGNTIYF
TRBD1	.	TRBV30	TRBJ1-3	TGTGCCTGGGGCCTTGACAGGGGCGGTGGAAACACCATATATTTT	CAWGLDRGGGNTIYF
.	.	TRBV18	TRBJ2-2	TGTGCCAGCTCACCAAGGAGTGAATCTTCCGGGGAGCTGTTTTTT	CASSPRSESSGELFF
TRBD1	.	TRBV11-2	TRBJ1-4	TGTGCCAGCAGTCAGGGGGTTGAAAAACTGTTTTTT	CASSQGVEKLFF
TRBD1	.	TRBV6-5	TRBJ1-2	TGTGCCAGCAGGGAGGGACAGCCGTATGGCTACACCTTC	CASREGQPYGYTF
.	.	TRBV9	TRBJ2-1	TGTGCCAGCAGCTCTTTGGGGGGTTCCTACAATGAGCAGTTCTTC	CASSSLGGSYNEQFF
.	.	TRBV10-3	TRBJ2-7	TGTGCCATCAGTGAAGGCAGGGGTTACGAGCAGTACTTC	CAISEGRGYEQYF
.	once	TRBV5-4	TRBJ2-1	TGTGCCAGCAGCTCGGGTGACTCCTACAATGAGCAGTTCTTC	CASSSGDSYNEQFF
TRBD2	.	TRBV5-1	TRBJ2-7	TGCGCCAGCAGCCGTGGGGAGGGGACCTACGAGCAGTACTTC	CASSRGEGTYEQYF
.	.	TRBV5-1	TRBJ1-5	TGCGCCATCAACCGGGGGGACGCGGACAATTATAGCAATCAGCCCCAGCATTTT	CAINRGDADNYSNQPQHF
.	.	TRBV10-3	TRBJ2-1	TGTGCCACCACGGCAGGCCCCACAGATGAGCAGTTCTTC	CATTAGPTDEQFF
.	.	TRBV13	TRBJ2-1	TGTGCCAGCAGCTCGGGACTTTCCTACAATGAGCAGTTCTTC	CASSSGLSYNEQFF
.	.	TRBV14	TRBJ2-2	TGTGCCAGCAGCCAAGAAAGGGGCGTCGGGGAGCTGTTTTTT	CASSQERGVGELFF
.	few	TRBV5-1	TRBJ2-7	TGCGCCAGCAGAACAGGGGGGGCCTACGAGCAGTACTTC	CASRTGGAYEQYF
.	.	TRBV11-2	TRBJ1-2	TGTGCCAGCAGCTTAGTGCCAGGTTTAAACTATGGCTACACCTTC	CASSLVPGLNYGYTF
TRBD2	.	TRBV3-1/TRBV3-2	TRBJ2-3	TGTGCCAGCAGCCAAGAGGCACTAGCGGGTTTCTACACAGATACGCAGTATTTT	CASSQEALAGFYTDTQYF
TRBD2	.	TRBV10-3	TRBJ2-1	TGTGCCATCAGTAGAATAGCGGGGATTTACAATGAGCAGTTCTTC	CAISRIAGIYNEQFF